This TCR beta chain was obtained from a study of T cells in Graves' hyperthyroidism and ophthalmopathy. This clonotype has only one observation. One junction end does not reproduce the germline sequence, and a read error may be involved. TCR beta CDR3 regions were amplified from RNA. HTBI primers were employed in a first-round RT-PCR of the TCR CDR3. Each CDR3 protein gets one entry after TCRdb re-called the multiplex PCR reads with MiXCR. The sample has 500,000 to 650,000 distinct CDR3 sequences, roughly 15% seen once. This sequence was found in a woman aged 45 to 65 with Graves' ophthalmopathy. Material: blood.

The CDR3 here is CASSLASSYGQYF. CDR3 bases: TGTGCCAGCAGTTTAGCGTCCTCCTACGGGCAGTACTTC. The rearrangement joins TRBV28 to TRBJ2-7; no reliable D call. The CDR3 length is 13 residues. Looked up from germline, CDR1 is MDHEN and CDR2 is SYDVKM.